The next 13 T cell receptor beta chains were all read from a single sample in a study of shared clonotypes between healthy human individuals. Assay: immunoSEQ multiplex PCR; the TCRdb copy retains only in-frame clones and omits some. The sample includes 2 million to 2.5 million clones, about 93% of them seen just once. Naive CD8 cells lacked CD45RO, underwent positive selection for CCR7 and left out terminally differentiated effector memory CD45RA+ cells. Sequencing was carried out using naive CD8+ T cells from PBMCs. Receptor source: a man aged 18 to 29 in good health. Some clones in this sample may be carry-over from other donors' samples.

J is TRBJ2-2 and V is TRBV7-9; 7 bases are a match to TRBD2. CDR1 is SEHNR, CDR2 FQNEAQ, per germline (reference sequence). CDR3 length: 14 residues. The J segment lost 4 bases and the V segment lost 5 bases, leaving 4 bases of the junction unmatched. The CDR3 DNA follows: TGTGCCAGCAGCCTGTCGGGGGGCACCGGGGAGCTGTTTTTT. This gives the protein CASSLSGGTGELFF.

The chain joins TRBV5-5 to TRBJ1-1; D unresolved. This CDR3 is 13 amino acids long. V was shortened by 3 bases and J by 5 bases, with 11 bases between the two germline ends. The germline V gene encodes CDR1 SGHKS and CDR2 YYEKEE (reference sequence). The CDR3 is CASSWGMFTEAFF. CDR3 DNA sequence: TGTGCCAGCAGCTGGGGAATGTTTACTGAAGCTTTCTTT.

This sequence joins TRBV28 and TRBJ2-3; D unclear. V lost 4 bases to trimming and J lost 1 base, with 18 bases between them. The CDR3 is 17 amino acids. Germline-derived CDR1 and CDR2 are MDHEN and SYDVKM. DNA of the CDR3: TGTGCCAGCAGTTCACTCCTGGGCGTGCTCGGCACAGATACGCAGTATTTT. This gives the protein CASSSLLGVLGTDTQYF.

The rearrangement uses TRBV7-2 and TRBJ2-7; 12 positions agree with TRBD2. V trimming: 5 bases; J trimming: 5 bases; junction bases outside the gene matches: 10. This CDR3 has 16 amino acids. The germline V gene encodes CDR1 SGHTA and CDR2 FQGNSA. The CDR3 DNA follows: TGTGCCAGCAGCCGTCGACTAGCGGGAGTTGTGGACGAGCAGTACTTC. Residues: CASSRRLAGVVDEQYF.

The rearrangement joins TRBV5-6 to TRBJ1-4; 8 bases fit TRBD1. Unmatched junction bases numbered 7, after V lost 4 bases and J lost 5 bases. The CDR3 loop spans 15 amino acids. The germline CDR1 and CDR2 sequences are SGHDT and YYEEEE. The CDR3 bases are TGTGCCAGCAGCCGTACGACAGGGGCGAATGAAAAACTGTTTTTT. Translation: CASSRTTGANEKLFF.

This chain links TRBV12-5 with TRBJ2-3, with TRBD1 identical over 8 bases. Per germline, CDR1 LGHNT and CDR2 FRNRAP. V shed 6 bases and J 3 bases; nucleotides not matched to a gene: 8. This CDR3 comprises 15 residues. CDR3 bases: TGTGCTAGTGGCGAACCCTGGACAGGGACAGATACGCAGTATTTT. It encodes CASGEPWTGTDTQYF.

V is TRBV28 and J is TRBJ2-3; 7 nucleotides align to TRBD2. Losses at the gene ends were 11 bases for V and 2 bases for J; bases not matched to a gene: 10. This CDR3 is built from 14 residues. Germline lookup yields CDR1 MDHEN and CDR2 SYDVKM. CDR3 DNA: TGTGCCTGTGACGGGGGAGGGTCCACAGATACGCAGTATTTT. Its protein is CACDGGGSTDTQYF.

The chain couples TRBV11-3 to TRBJ2-2; the match to TRBD2 covers 9 bases. This CDR3 is 18 amino acids long. Germline assignment: CDR1 SGHNT and CDR2 YENEEA. Losses at the gene ends were 5 bases for V and 6 bases for J; bases not matched to a gene: 16. As DNA, the CDR3 is TGTGCCAGCAGCCCCGCCTTGCGGGGACTAGCCTCCCCCGGGGAGCTGTTTTTT. Its translation is CASSPALRGLASPGELFF.

This chain joins TRBV9 and TRBJ2-3; D unresolved. This CDR3 spans 13 amino acids. Germline loops: CDR1 SGDLS, CDR2 YYNGEE. Between the trimmed V and J ends, which lost 5 bases and 0 bases, there was a span of 7 bases. The CDR3 DNA follows: TGTGCCAGCAGGCCGGCTAGCACAGATACGCAGTATTTT. The encoded protein is CASRPASTDTQYF.

This chain joins TRBV27 and TRBJ2-3; D is perhaps TRBD2 (6 bases). This CDR3 has 16 amino acids. Germline assignment: CDR1 MNHEY and CDR2 SMNVEV (reference sequence). Trimming stripped 5 bases from V and 1 base from J, with 16 bases between. CDR3 sequence (DNA): TGTGCCAGCAGTCTTGTAGCGGTTCGGGGCACAGATACGCAGTATTTT. Amino acid sequence: CASSLVAVRGTDTQYF.

This chain connects TRBV7-6 to TRBJ1-1, with TRBD1 as a possible D gene (5 bases). CDR1 and CDR2 from the germline V gene are SGHVS and FNYEAQ. V was cut by 5 bases and J by 4 bases, with 14 bases left in between. The CDR3 consists of 14 residues. The CDR3 DNA reads as TGTGCCAGCAGCCCCGGGACGCATGGCACTGAAGCTTTCTTT. Amino acids: CASSPGTHGTEAFF. The full variable domain, in which reference TRBV7-6 and TRBJ1-1 provide the parts outside the CDR3, is GAGVSQSPRYKVTKRGQDVALRCDPISGHVSLYWYRQALGQGPEFLTYFNYEAQQDKSGLPNDRFSAERPEGSISTLTIQRTEQRDSAMYRCASSPGTHGTEAFFGQGTRLTVV.

The V gene is TRBV7-9, the J gene TRBJ2-5; D is possibly TRBD2 (6 bases). CDR3 length equals 16 residues. CDR1 and CDR2 from the germline V gene are SEHNR and FQNEAQ (reference sequence). V shed 1 base and J shed 0 bases, with 12 bases lying between them. Here the CDR3 reads CASSLVPGLNQETQYF. CDR3 sequence (DNA): TGTGCCAGCAGCTTAGTGCCGGGACTGAACCAAGAGACCCAGTACTTC.

The rearrangement links TRBV19 to TRBJ2-7; D perhaps matches TRBD2 (6 bases). This CDR3 is 14 amino acids long. In germline, CDR1 is LNHDA, CDR2 SQIVND (reference sequence). The V and J ends lost 5 bases and 2 bases respectively, with 13 bases between them. The CDR3 DNA reads as TGTGCCAGTAGTCCGCGGGGCTACCCCTACGAGCAGTACTTC. Its translation: CASSPRGYPYEQYF.